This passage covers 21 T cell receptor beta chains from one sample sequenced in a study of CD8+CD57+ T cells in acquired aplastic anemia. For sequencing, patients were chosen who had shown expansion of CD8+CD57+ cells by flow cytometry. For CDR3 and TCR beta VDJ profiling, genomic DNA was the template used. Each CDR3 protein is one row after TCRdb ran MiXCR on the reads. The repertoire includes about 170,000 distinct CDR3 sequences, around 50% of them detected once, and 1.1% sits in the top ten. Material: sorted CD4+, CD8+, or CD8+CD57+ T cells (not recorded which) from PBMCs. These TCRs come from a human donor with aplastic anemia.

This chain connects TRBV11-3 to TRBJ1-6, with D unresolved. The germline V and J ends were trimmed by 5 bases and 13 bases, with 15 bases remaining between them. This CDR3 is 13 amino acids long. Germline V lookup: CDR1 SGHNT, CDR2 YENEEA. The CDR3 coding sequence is TGTGCCAGCAGCACCCAGGTGGTTGAGCCCCTCCACTTT. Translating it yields CASSTQVVEPLHF.

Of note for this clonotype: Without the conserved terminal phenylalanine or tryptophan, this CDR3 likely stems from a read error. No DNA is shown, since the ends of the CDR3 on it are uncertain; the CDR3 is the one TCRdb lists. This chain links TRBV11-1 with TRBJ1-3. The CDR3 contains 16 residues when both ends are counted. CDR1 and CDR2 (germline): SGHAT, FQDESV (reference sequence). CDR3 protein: CASSSNGLSSGNTIHL.

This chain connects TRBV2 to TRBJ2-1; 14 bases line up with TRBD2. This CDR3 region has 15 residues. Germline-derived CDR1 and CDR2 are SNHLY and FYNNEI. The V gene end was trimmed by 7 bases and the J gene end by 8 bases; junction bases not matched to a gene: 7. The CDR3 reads CASNGLAGGQYEQFF. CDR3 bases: TGTGCCAGCAATGGACTAGCGGGGGGCCAATATGAGCAGTTCTTC.

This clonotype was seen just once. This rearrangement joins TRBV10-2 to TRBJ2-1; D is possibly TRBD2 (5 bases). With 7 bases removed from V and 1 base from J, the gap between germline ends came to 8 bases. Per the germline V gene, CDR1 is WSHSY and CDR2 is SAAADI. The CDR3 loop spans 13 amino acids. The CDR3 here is CASTTRSYNEQFF. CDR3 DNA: TGCGCCAGCACCACTAGGTCCTACAATGAGCAGTTCTTC.

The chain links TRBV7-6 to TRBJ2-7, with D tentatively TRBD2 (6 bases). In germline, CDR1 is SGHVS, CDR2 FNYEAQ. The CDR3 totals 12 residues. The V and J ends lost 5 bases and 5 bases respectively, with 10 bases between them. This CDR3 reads CASSVSGDEQYF. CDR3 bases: TGTGCCAGCAGCGTCTCGGGGGACGAGCAGTACTTC.

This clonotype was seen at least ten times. CDR3 sequence (DNA): TGCGCCAGCAGCCAAGTTGCGGGTACTGGTTCACCCCTCCACTTT. Encoded protein: CASSQVAGTGSPLHF. The V and J genes are TRBV4-1 and TRBJ1-6; no reliable D call. The CDR3 runs 15 residues. Trimming cost V 1 base and J 9 bases, with 13 bases left between them. In germline, CDR1 is MGHRA, CDR2 YSYEKL.

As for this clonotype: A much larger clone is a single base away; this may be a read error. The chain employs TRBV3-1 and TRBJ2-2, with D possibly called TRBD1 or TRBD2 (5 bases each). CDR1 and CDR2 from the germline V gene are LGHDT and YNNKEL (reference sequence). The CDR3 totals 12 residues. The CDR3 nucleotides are TGTGCCAGCAGACGAGGGACCGGGGAGCTGTCTTTT. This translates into CASRRGTGELSF.

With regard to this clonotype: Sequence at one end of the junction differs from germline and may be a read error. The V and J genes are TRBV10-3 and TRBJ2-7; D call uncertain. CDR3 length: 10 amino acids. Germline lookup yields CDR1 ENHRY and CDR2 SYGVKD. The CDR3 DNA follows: TGTGCCGTCGCGACCTACGAGCAGTGCTTC. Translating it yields CAVATYEQCF.

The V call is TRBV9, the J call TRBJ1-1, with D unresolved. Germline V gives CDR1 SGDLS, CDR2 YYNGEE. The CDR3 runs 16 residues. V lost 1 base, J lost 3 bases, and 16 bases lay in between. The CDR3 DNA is TGTGCCAGCAGCGTATCGACCGGCAGAGTGGACACTGAAGCTTTCTTT. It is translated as CASSVSTGRVDTEAFF.

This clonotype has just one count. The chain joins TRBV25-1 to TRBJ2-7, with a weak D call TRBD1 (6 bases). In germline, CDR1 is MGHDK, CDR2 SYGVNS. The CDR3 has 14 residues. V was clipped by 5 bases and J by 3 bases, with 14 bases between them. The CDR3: CASSWQGMDYEQYF. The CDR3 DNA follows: TGTGCCAGCAGTTGGCAGGGGATGGACTACGAGCAGTACTTC.

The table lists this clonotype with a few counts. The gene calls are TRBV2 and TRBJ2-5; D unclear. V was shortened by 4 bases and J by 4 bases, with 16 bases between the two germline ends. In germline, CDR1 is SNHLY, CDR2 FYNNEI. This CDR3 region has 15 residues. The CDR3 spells CASSAPLTGRETQYF. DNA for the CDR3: TGTGCCAGCAGTGCCCCCCTGACTGGGCGAGAGACCCAGTACTTC. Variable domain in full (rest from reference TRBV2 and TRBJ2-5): EPEVTQTPSHQVTQMGQEVILRCVPISNHLYFYWYRQILGQKVEFLVSFYNNEISEKSEIFDDQFSVERPDGSNFTLKIRSTKLEDSAMYFCASSAPLTGRETQYFGPGTRLLVL.

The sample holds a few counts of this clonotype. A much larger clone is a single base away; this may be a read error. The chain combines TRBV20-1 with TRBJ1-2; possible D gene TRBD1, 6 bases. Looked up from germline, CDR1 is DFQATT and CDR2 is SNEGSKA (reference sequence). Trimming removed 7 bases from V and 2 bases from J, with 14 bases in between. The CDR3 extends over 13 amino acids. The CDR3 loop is CSGVGGANYGYTF. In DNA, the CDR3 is TGCAGTGGGGTTGGGGGGGCAAACTATGGCTACACCTTC.

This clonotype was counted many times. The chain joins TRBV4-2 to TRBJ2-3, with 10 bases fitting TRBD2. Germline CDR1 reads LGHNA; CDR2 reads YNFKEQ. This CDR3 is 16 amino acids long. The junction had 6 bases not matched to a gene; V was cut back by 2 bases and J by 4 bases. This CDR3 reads CASSQIAGGSSDTQYF. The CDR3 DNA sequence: TGTGCCAGCAGCCAAATAGCGGGGGGAAGCTCAGATACGCAGTATTTT.

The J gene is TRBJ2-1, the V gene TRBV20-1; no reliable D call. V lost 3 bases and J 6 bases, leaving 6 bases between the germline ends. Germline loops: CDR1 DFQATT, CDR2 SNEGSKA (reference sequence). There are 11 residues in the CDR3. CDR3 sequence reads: CSARKINEQFF. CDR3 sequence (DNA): TGCAGTGCTAGGAAGATCAATGAGCAGTTCTTC.

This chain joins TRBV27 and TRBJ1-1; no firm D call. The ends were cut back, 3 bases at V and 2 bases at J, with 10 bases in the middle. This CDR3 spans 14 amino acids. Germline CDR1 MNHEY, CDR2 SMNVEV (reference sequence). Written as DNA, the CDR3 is TGTGCCAGCAGTTTCCTGGTCGCTAACACTGAAGCTTTCTTT. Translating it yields CASSFLVANTEAFF.

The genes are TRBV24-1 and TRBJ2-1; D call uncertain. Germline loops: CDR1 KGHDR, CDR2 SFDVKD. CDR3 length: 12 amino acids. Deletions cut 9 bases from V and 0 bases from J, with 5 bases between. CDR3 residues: CATGSSYNEQFF. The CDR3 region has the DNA TGTGCCACCGGTAGCTCCTACAATGAGCAGTTCTTC.

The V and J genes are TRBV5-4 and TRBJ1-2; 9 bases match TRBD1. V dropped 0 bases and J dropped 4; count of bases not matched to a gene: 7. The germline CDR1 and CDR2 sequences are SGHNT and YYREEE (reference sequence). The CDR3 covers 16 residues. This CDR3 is CASSLGGTGKIYGYTF. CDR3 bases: TGTGCCAGCAGCTTGGGAGGGACAGGGAAGATCTATGGCTACACCTTC.

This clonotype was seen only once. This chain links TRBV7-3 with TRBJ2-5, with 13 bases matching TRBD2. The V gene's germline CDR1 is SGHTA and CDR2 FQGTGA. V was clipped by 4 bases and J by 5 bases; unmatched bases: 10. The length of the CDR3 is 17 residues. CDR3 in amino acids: CASSSLLAGGPGETQYF. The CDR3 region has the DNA TGTGCCAGCAGCTCCTTACTAGCGGGGGGGCCCGGGGAGACCCAGTACTTC.

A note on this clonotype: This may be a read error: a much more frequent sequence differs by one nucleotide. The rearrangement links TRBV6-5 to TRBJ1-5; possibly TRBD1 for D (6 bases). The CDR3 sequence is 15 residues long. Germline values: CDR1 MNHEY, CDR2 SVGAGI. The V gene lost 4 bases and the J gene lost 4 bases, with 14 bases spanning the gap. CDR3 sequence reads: CASSWTSQGNQPQHF. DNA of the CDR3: TGTGCCAGCAGTTGGACCAGCCAGGGGAATCAGCCCCAGCATTTT.

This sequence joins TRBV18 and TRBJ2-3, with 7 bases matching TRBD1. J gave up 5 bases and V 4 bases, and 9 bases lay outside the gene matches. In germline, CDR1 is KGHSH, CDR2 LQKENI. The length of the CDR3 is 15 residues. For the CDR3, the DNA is TGTGCCAGCTCACAGGGACAGCTTTTATTAGATACGCAGTATTTT. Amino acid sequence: CASSQGQLLLDTQYF.

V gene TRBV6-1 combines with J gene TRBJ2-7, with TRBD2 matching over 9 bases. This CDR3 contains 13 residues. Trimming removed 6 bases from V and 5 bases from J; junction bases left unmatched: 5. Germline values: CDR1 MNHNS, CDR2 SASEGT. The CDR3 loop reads CASSSSSGNEQYF. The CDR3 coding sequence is TGTGCCAGCAGCAGCTCTAGCGGGAACGAGCAGTACTTC.